This passage covers 20 T cell receptor beta chains from one sample sequenced in a study of beta chain features in type 1 diabetes (dated by TCRdb to the late 2010s). On the study overall, not on this receptor specifically: In all four CD4+ subsets, TCRB CDR3 length was moderately but significantly shorter in type 1 diabetes patients.

These receptors' targets are unknown. The library was built by means of the immunoSEQ multiplex PCR assay. The entire amount of isolated RNA was reverse transcribed using the High Capacity cDNA Reverse Transcription Kit, so the sequenced TCRB transcripts were expressed ones. Drawn from immuneACCESS, this table holds only the in-frame rearrangements with V and J called that TCRdb kept. Clones are partly lost; checked studies trace under half to an unresolved V gene and leave the rest unexplained. The sample contains hundreds of thousands of clones, approximately 12% of them found a single time. The top ten constitute about 0.01% of the sample. Sequencing input: naive CD4+ T cells from blood. According to the study, the label for this sample's cell subset or site signals: true naive CD4+ T cells. Receptor source: a young woman with type 1 diabetes.

The chain couples TRBV10-2 to TRBJ2-7; the D gene is possibly TRBD2 (5 bases). The V end lost 2 bases, the J end lost 6 bases, and 8 bases lay between the germline ends. CDR1 and CDR2 from the germline V gene are WSHSY and SAAADI. CDR3 length: 12 amino acids. CDR3 residues: CASSEAGGEQYF. In DNA form, the CDR3 reads TGCGCCAGCAGTGAGGCGGGCGGCGAGCAGTACTTC.

CDR3 DNA: TGTGCCTGGAGTTATAGGGGCCCGGAGCCCCAGCATTTT. Its translation is CAWSYRGPEPQHF. This sequence joins TRBV30 and TRBJ1-5; D may be TRBD1 (5 bases). The CDR3 runs to 13 residues. Germline V CDR1 and CDR2: GTSNPN, SVGIG (reference sequence). Trimming shortened V by 2 bases and J by 8 bases, and 13 bases separated the two germline ends.

The chain carries TRBV5-6 and TRBJ2-3; D remains unclear. CDR3 length equals 13 residues. CDR1 and CDR2 (germline): SGHDT, YYEEEE. V was pared by 4 bases and J by 10 bases, with 16 bases between. CDR3: CASSLVQRRAQYF. The CDR3 DNA is TGTGCCAGCAGCCTCGTTCAGCGTCGGGCGCAGTATTTT.

The chain combines TRBV10-2 with TRBJ2-3; D possibly corresponds to TRBD1 (5 bases). V was cut by 8 bases and J by 4 bases, with 10 bases left in between. The CDR3 spans 12 residues. CDR1 and CDR2 from the germline V gene are WSHSY and SAAADI. The CDR3 nucleotides are TGCGCCAGCTCTCCAGGGCCAGATACGCAGTATTTT. Protein: CASSPGPDTQYF.

The chain uses TRBV7-2 and TRBJ2-7; TRBD1 aligns across 11 bases. CDR1 SGHTA and CDR2 FQGNSA come from the germline V gene. V lost 2 bases, J lost 7 bases, and 7 bases stayed unmatched. The CDR3 consists of 15 residues. CDR3 in amino acids: CASSLQGQGVGEQYF. For the CDR3, the DNA is TGTGCCAGCAGCTTACAGGGACAGGGGGTGGGAGAGCAGTACTTC.

This clone was detected only a few times. The V and J genes are TRBV7-2 and TRBJ2-3; TRBD2 might be the D (5 bases). Per germline, CDR1 SGHTA and CDR2 FQGNSA. The CDR3 totals 16 residues. Trimming pared 4 bases from V and 5 bases from J, leaving 19 bases between. The CDR3 coding sequence is TGTGCCAGCAGCTCCGGAGGACCCCAGGCGGGAGATACGCAGTATTTT. Its translation is CASSSGGPQAGDTQYF.

This clone appeared a few times. The J gene is TRBJ2-3, the V gene TRBV7-2; TRBD1 aligns across 9 bases. Germline CDR1 and CDR2: SGHTA and FQGNSA. The CDR3 totals 16 residues. V trimming: 5 bases; J trimming: 1 base; junction bases outside the gene matches: 7. The CDR3 DNA sequence: TGTGCCAGCAGCCCCCCCGGGACAGGGCGCACAGATACGCAGTATTTT. It translates to CASSPPGTGRTDTQYF.

The rearrangement uses TRBV13 and TRBJ1-6; no reliable D call. Germline CDR1 PRHDT, CDR2 FYEKMQ (reference sequence). Trimming removed 5 bases at V and 7 bases at J, with 15 bases between. This CDR3 comprises 15 residues. The chain's CDR3 is CASSPTGALNSPLHF. The DNA for the CDR3 is TGTGCCAGCAGCCCCACCGGAGCCCTGAATTCACCCCTCCACTTT.

The DNA of the CDR3 is TGCAGCGTTGGCGGGACAGGGGGTCAGGAGCAGTACTTC. This encodes CSVGGTGGQEQYF. This chain connects TRBV29-1 to TRBJ2-7; 11 positions match TRBD1. The germline V gene encodes CDR1 SQVTM and CDR2 ANQGSEA. This CDR3 has 13 amino acids. V was pared by 4 bases and J by 7 bases, with 6 bases of the junction left unmatched.

This chain links TRBV4-3 with TRBJ1-2, with D perhaps TRBD1 (6 bases). Germline V gene lookup returns CDR1 LGHNA and CDR2 YSLEER. Deletions cut 4 bases from V and 11 bases from J, with 23 bases between. This CDR3 contains 15 residues. CDR3 region: CASSPGGVRADRYTF. The CDR3 DNA reads TGCGCCAGCAGCCCGGGGGGGGTGCGGGCGGACAGATACACCTTC.

The chain links TRBV7-2 to TRBJ2-7; 7 bases are shared with TRBD2. Germline CDR1 is SGHTA and CDR2 is FQGNSA. This CDR3 region has 15 residues. V gave up 0 bases and J gave up 6 bases; unmatched junction bases: 8. CDR3 DNA sequence: TGTGCCAGCAGCTTAGCGGGGGGGAGGTTGGGCGAGCAGTACTTC. Translating it yields CASSLAGGRLGEQYF. The full variable domain, with the rest looked up from reference TRBV7-2 and TRBJ2-7, is GAGVSQSPSNKVTEKGKDVELRCDPISGHTALYWYRQSLGQGLEFLIYFQGNSAPDKSGLPSDRFSAERTGGSVSTLTIQRTQQEDSAVYLCASSLAGGRLGEQYFGPGTRLTVT.

The sample holds a few counts of this clone. CDR3 sequence: CASSPTSGGYNEQFF. CDR3 coding DNA: TGTGCCAGCTCACCCACTAGCGGGGGGTACAATGAGCAGTTCTTC. V usage is TRBV18 and J usage is TRBJ2-1; 12 positions agree with TRBD2. The J segment lost 4 bases and the V segment lost 3 bases, leaving 1 base of the junction unmatched. This CDR3 comprises 15 residues. Germline CDR1 KGHSH, CDR2 LQKENI.

V is TRBV30 and J is TRBJ2-7; 8 bases match TRBD1. This CDR3 comprises 15 residues. CDR1 GTSNPN and CDR2 SVGIG come from the germline V gene (reference sequence). V lost 5 bases and J lost 2; bases outside the gene matches: 11. The CDR3 here is CAWSPTGAVPYEQYF. The CDR3, as DNA: TGTGCCTGGTCTCCGACAGGGGCCGTCCCCTACGAGCAGTACTTC.

The gene calls are TRBV29-1 and TRBJ2-1; 7 nucleotides match TRBD1. Germline V gene data show CDR1 as SQVTM and CDR2 as ANQGSEA. Unmatched junction bases numbered 8, after V lost 6 bases and J lost 3 bases. The CDR3 length is 14 residues. The CDR3 loop is CSVGTETIYNEQFF. CDR3 in DNA: TGCAGCGTCGGGACAGAGACCATCTACAATGAGCAGTTCTTC.

This clone was counted a few times. The chain joins TRBV29-1 to TRBJ2-2; perhaps TRBD2 as D (6 bases). This CDR3 contains 13 residues. With 7 bases removed from V and 1 base from J, the gap between germline ends came to 10 bases. Germline V gives CDR1 SQVTM, CDR2 ANQGSEA. The CDR3 region is CSGGLLNTGELFF. CDR3 in DNA: TGCAGCGGGGGACTTCTGAACACCGGGGAGCTGTTTTTT.

The sample holds a few counts of this clone. The chain links TRBV7-9 to TRBJ2-7; 9 bases fit TRBD1. CDR1 is SEHNR, CDR2 FQNEAQ, per germline (reference sequence). The CDR3 spans 14 residues. V shed 5 bases and J 6 bases; nucleotides not matched to a gene: 8. CDR3 protein: CASSRDRAKGEQYF. The CDR3 coding sequence is TGTGCCAGCAGCCGGGACAGGGCTAAGGGCGAGCAGTACTTC.

The V call is TRBV23-1, the J call TRBJ1-4, with TRBD1 as a possible D gene (5 bases). TRBV23-1 has ORF status, its function being uncertain. Trimming cost V 8 bases and J 8 bases, with 15 bases left between them. The CDR3 is made up of 13 amino acids. The CDR3 region is CASAGRGYEKLFF. CDR3 nucleotide sequence: TGCGCCAGCGCGGGGAGGGGATACGAAAAACTGTTTTTT.

This clone was counted only a few times. The chain has TRBV7-2 and TRBJ2-7, with D tentatively TRBD2 (6 bases). Trimming removed 5 bases from V and 5 bases from J, with 16 bases in between. CDR1 is SGHTA, CDR2 FQGNSA, per germline. The CDR3 is made up of 14 amino acids. CDR3 in DNA: TGTGCCAGCAGCGACCGGGACTCCCTGGACGAGCAGTACTTC. The encoded protein is CASSDRDSLDEQYF.

The sample holds a few counts of this clone. The rearrangement uses TRBV23-1 and TRBJ2-5, with a possible D match to TRBD1 (5 bases). TRBV23-1 is annotated as an ORF whose role is uncertain. There are 14 residues in the CDR3. Trimming stripped 4 bases from V and 4 bases from J, with 13 bases between. CDR3 amino acids: CASSRQGLGETQYF. The CDR3 region has the DNA TGCGCCAGCAGTCGTCAGGGTTTGGGAGAGACCCAGTACTTC.

The J gene is TRBJ2-7, the V gene TRBV15; 11 positions match TRBD1. The CDR3 consists of 15 residues. CDR1 is LNHNV and CDR2 is YYDKDF in the germline V gene (reference sequence). V gave up 1 base and J gave up 3 bases; unmatched junction bases: 2. The CDR3 coding sequence is TGTGCCACCAGCAGAGCGGGACAGGGGGTCTACGAGCAGTACTTC. It encodes CATSRAGQGVYEQYF.